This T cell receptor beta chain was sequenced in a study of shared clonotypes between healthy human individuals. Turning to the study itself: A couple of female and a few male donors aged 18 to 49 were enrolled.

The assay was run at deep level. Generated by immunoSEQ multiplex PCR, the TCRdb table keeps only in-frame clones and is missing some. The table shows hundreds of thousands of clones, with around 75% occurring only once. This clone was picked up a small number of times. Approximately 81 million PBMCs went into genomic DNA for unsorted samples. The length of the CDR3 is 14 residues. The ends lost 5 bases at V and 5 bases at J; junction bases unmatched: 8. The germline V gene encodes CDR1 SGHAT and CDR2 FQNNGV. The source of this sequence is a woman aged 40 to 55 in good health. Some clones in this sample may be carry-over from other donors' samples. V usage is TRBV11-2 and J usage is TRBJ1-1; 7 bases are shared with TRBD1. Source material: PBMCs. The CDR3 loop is CASSPTGWGTEAFF. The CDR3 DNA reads TGTGCCAGCAGCCCGACAGGGTGGGGTACTGAAGCTTTCTTT.